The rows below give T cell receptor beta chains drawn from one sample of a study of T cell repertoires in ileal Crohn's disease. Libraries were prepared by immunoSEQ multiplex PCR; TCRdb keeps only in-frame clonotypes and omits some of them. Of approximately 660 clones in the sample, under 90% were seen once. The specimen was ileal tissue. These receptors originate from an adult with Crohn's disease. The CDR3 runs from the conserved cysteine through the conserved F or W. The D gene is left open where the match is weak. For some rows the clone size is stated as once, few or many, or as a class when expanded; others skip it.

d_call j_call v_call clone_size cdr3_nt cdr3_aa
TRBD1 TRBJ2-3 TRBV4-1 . TGCGCCAGCAGCCATGGGACAGGGGGCTATCCACGTACGCAGTATTTT CASSHGTGGYPRTQYF
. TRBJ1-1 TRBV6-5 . TGTGCCAGCAGTGAAATAGGGAGGGACGAAGCTTTCTTT CASSEIGRDEAFF
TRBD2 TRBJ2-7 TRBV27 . TGTGCCAGCTCTCTAGCGGGAGCGAGGTACGAGCAGTACTTC CASSLAGARYEQYF
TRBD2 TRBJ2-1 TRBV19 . TGTGCCAGTAGAACAGCGGGAGCGGGCAATGAGCAGTTCTTC CASRTAGAGNEQFF
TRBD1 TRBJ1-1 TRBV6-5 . TGTGCCAGCAGTTACGGGACAGGGGAGAACACTGAAGCTTTCTTT CASSYGTGENTEAFF
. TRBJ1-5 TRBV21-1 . TGTGCCAGCGCTGAAGAGGGACAGTCGAATCAGCCCCAGCATTTT CASAEEGQSNQPQHF
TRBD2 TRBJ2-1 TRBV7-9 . TGTGCCAGCAGCTTCCAAGGACTAGCGGGATCTAATGAGCAGTTCTTC CASSFQGLAGSNEQFF
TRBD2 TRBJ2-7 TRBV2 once TGTGCCAGCAGTGAATTTGGGACTAGCGGGAGTGGTGGGTACTTC CASSEFGTSGSGGYF
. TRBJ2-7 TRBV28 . TGTGCCAGCAGTACTAGCCCCCACGAGCAGTACTTC CASSTSPHEQYF
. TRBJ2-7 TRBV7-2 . TGTGCCAGCAGCTTAGCTAGCGGACCGTACGAGCAGTACTTC CASSLASGPYEQYF
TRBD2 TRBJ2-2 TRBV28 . TGTGCCAGCAGTCGGCCGGGACTAGCGGCGAACACCGGGGAGCTGTTTTTT CASSRPGLAANTGELFF
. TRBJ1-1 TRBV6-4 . TGTGCCACCACGGGGGGGGCTGAAGGTGAAGCTTTCTTT CATTGGAEGEAFF
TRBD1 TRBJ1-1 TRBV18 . TGTGCCAGCTCAGACAGGGAGAACACTGAAGCTTTCTTT CASSDRENTEAFF
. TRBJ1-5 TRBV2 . TGTGCCAGCAGTGCTCAGGGTATTGGTCAGCCCCAGCATTTT CASSAQGIGQPQHF
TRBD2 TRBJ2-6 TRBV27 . TGTGCCAGCAGTTCGGTGGCGGGAGCGACGGGGGCCAACGTCCTGACTTTC CASSSVAGATGANVLTF
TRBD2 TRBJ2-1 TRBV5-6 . TGTGCCAGCAGCTTGGATGTTAGCGGGAGGTTCGATGAGCAGTTCTTC CASSLDVSGRFDEQFF
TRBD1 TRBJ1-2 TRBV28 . TGTGCCAGCAGCGGGCCGGGACAGGGGAACTATGGCTACACCTTC CASSGPGQGNYGYTF
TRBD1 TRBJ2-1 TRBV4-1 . TGCGCCAGCAGCCCAAACGTCCAGGGGGCGAATGAGCAGTTCTTC CASSPNVQGANEQFF
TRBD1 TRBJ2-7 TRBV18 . TGTGCCAGCTCACCACCGGAGGAGAGAAGGACAGGGTACTACGAGCAGTACTTC CASSPPEERRTGYYEQYF
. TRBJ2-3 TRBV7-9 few TGTGCCAGCAGCTCGACTTCGGACAGACCGAGCACAGATACGCAGTATTTT CASSSTSDRPSTDTQYF
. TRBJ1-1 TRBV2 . TGTGCCAGCAGGCCCGGGGGGGGTTTCACTGAAGCTTTCTTT CASRPGGGFTEAFF
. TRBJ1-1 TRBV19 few TGTGCCAGTAGTAGAAGCAGGGGAGGGGAGGCTTTCTTT CASSRSRGGEAFF
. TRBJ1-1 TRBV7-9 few TGTGCCAGCAGCTTAAGTCCTGGGGGGAACACTGAAGCTTTCTTT CASSLSPGGNTEAFF
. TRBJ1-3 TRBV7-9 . TGTGCCGAAGGCAGGGCCGGAAACACCATATATTTT CAEGRAGNTIYF
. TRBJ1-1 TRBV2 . TGTGCCAGCCGAATGGTCATGAACACTGAAGCTTTCTTT CASRMVMNTEAFF
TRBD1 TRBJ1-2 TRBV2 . TGTGCCAGCAGGGGGAGGGGGCCTGGCGGCTACACCTTC CASRGRGPGGYTF
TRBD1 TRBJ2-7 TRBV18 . TGTGCCAGCTCACTCGGACAGGGTGGGAAATACGAGCAGTACTTC CASSLGQGGKYEQYF
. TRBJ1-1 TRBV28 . TGTGCCAGCAGTTTATATCCGGGGGGGAGGGGACACGAAGCTTTCTTT CASSLYPGGRGHEAFF
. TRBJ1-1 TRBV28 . TGTGCCAGCAATGATCGCACTGAAGCTTTCTTT CASNDRTEAFF
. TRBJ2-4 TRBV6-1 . TGTGCCAGCAGTGATACATGGGGGCCGATAGGGAAGAACATTCAGTACTTC CASSDTWGPIGKNIQYF
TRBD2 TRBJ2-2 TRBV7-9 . TGTGCCAGCAGCTTACGTGAGCGGGAGGGTACCGGGGAGCTGTTTTTT CASSLREREGTGELFF
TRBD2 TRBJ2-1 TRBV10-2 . TGCGCCAGCAGTGAGTTAACGGGAGGGAGTACAAATGAGCAGTTCTTC CASSELTGGSTNEQFF
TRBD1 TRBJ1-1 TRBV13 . TGTGCCAGCAGTCGACAGGGGCCGGGGAACACTGAAGCTTTCTTT CASSRQGPGNTEAFF
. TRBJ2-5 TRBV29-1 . TGCAGCGTCGAAACAGGGCTCGGGGAGACCCAGTACTTC CSVETGLGETQYF
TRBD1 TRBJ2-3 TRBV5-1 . TGCGCCAGCAGCCGGACAGGGACAGATACGCAGTATTTT CASSRTGTDTQYF